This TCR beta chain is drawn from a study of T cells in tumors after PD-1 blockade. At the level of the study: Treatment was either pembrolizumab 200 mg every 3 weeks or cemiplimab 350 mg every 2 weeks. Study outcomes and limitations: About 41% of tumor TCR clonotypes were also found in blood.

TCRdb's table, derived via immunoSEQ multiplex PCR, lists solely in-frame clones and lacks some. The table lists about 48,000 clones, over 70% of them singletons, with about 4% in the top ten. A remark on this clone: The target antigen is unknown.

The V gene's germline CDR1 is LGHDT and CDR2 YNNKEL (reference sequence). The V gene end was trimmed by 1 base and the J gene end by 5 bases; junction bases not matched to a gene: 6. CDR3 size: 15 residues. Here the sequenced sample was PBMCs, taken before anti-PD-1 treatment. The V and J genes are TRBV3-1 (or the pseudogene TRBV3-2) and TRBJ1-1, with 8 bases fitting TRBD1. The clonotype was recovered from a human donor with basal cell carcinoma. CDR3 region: CASSQAGGGVTEAFF. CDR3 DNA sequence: TGTGCCAGCAGCCAAGCAGGGGGCGGCGTGACTGAAGCTTTCTTT.